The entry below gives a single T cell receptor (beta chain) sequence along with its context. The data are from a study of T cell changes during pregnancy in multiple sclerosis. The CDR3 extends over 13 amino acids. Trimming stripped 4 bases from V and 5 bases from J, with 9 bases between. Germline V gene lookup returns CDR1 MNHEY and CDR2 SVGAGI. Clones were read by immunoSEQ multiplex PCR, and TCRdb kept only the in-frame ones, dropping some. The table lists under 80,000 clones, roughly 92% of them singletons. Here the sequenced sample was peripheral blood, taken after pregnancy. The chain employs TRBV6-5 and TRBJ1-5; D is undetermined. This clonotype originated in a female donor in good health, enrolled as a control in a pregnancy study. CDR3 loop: CASSLERDQPQHF. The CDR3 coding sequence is TGTGCCAGCAGTTTGGAGCGAGATCAGCCCCAGCATTTT.